This TCR beta chain came from a study of radiation and T cells in renal cell carcinoma. Noted time point: blood 2 weeks post-SBRT. Treatment defined: 15 Gy SBRT to primary tumor, nephrectomy 4 weeks later. V was shortened by 3 bases and J by 5 bases, with 14 bases between the two germline ends. Germline loops: CDR1 MNHEY, CDR2 SMNVEV (reference sequence). The CDR3 consists of 15 residues. The method was immunoSEQ multiplex PCR; TCRdb's version includes in-frame clones alone and lacks a portion of them. The sample shows tens of thousands of clones, about 86% of them seen only once. The origin of this receptor is a woman between 50 and 59 years old with renal cell carcinoma. This sequence joins TRBV27 and TRBJ2-1, with a weak D call TRBD1 (6 bases). Material: blood, obtained from a patient whose treatment included radiotherapy and nephrectomy. The CDR3 DNA sequence: TGTGCCAGCAGTTTGTTGGGACAAGACAACAATGAGCAGTTCTTC. Translating gives CASSLLGQDNNEQFF.